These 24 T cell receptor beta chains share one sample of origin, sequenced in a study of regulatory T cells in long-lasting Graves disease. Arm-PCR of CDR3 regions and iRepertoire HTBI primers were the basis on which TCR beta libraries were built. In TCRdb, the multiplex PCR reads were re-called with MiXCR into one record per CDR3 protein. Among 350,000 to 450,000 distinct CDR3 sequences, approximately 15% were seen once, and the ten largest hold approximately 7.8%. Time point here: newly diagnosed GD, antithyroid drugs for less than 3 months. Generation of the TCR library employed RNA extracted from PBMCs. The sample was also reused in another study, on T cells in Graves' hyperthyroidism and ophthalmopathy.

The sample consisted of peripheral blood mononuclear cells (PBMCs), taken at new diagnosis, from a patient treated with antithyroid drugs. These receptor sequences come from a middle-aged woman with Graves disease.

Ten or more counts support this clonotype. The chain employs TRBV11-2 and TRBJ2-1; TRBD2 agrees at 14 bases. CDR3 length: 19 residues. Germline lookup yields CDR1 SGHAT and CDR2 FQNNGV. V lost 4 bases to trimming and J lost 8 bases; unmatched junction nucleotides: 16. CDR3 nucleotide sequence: TGTGCCAGCAGCTCCACTTACGGGACTAGCGGGAGTCCCACAGATGAGCAGTTCTTC. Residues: CASSSTYGTSGSPTDEQFF.

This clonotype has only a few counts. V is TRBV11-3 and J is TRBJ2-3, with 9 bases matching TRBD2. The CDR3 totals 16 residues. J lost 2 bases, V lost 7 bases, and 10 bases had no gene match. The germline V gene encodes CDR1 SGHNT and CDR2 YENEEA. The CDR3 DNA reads TGTGCCAGCACCTCCGGCGGGAGGGTCCTCACAGATACGCAGTATTTT. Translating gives CASTSGGRVLTDTQYF.

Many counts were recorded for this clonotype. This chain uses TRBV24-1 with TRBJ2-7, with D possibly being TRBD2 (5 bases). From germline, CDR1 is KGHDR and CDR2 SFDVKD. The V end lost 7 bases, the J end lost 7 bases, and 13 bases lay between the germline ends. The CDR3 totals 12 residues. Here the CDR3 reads CATSDGSTEQYF. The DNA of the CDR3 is TGTGCCACCAGCGATGGGAGTACGGAGCAGTACTTC.

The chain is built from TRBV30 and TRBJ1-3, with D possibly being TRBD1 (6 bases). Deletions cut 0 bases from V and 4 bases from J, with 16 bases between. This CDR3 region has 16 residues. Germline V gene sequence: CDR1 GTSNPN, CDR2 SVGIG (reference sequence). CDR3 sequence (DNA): TGTGCCTGGAGTGTAAAAAGGGGGGCATCCGGAAACACCATATATTTT. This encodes CAWSVKRGASGNTIYF.

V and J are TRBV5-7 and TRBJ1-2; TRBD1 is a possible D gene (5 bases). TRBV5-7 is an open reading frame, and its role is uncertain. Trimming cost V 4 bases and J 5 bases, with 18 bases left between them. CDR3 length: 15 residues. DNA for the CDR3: TGTGCCAGCAGCCGCAAGGACACATTAGGATATGGCTACACCTTC. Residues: CASSRKDTLGYGYTF.

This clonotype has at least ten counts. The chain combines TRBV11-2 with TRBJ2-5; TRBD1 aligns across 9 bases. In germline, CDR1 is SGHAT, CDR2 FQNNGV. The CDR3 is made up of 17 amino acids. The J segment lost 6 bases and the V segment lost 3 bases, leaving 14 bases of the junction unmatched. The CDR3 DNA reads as TGTGCCAGCAGCTTCCATTACACAGGGGGCAATAGTCAGACCCAGTACTTC. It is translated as CASSFHYTGGNSQTQYF. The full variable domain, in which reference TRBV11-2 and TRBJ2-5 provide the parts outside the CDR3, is EAGVAQSPRYKIIEKRQSVAFWCNPISGHATLYWYQQILGQGPKLLIQFQNNGVVDDSQLPKDRFSAERLKGVDSTLKIQPAKLEDSAVYLCASSFHYTGGNSQTQYFGPGTRLLVL.

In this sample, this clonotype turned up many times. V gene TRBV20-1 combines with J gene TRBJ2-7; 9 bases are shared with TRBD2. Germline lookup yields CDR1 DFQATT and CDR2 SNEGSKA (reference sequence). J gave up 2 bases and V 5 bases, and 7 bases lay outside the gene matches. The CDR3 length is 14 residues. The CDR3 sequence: CSACPSGNPYEQYF. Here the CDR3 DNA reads TGCAGTGCTTGTCCTAGCGGGAACCCCTACGAGCAGTACTTC.

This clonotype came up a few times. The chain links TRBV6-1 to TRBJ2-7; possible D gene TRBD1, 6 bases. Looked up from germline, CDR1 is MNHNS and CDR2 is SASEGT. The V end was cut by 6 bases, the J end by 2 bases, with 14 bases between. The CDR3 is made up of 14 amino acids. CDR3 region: CASSSRQVTYEQYF. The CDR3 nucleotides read TGTGCCAGCAGCTCAAGACAGGTAACCTACGAGCAGTACTTC.

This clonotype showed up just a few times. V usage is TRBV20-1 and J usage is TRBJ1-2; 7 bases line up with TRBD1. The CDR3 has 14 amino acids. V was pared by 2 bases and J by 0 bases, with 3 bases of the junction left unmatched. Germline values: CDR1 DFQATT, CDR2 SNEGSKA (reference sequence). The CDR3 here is CSARRTGANYGYTF. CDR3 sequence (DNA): TGCAGTGCTAGAAGAACAGGGGCTAACTATGGCTACACCTTC.

As DNA, the CDR3 is TGTGCCAGCAGCAATCCAAGAACATCCTACGAGCAGTACTTC. Translating it yields CASSNPRTSYEQYF. J is TRBJ2-7 and V is TRBV6-1; D unresolved. Germline assignment: CDR1 MNHNS and CDR2 SASEGT. V gave up 6 bases and J gave up 1 base, with 13 bases separating them. CDR3 length equals 14 residues.

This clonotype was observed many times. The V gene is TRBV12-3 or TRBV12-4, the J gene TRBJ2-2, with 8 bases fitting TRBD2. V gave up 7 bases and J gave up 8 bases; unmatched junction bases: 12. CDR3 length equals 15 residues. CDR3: CASTPPQAGVGELFF. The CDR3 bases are TGTGCCAGCACTCCACCTCAAGCGGGAGTTGGGGAGCTGTTTTTT.

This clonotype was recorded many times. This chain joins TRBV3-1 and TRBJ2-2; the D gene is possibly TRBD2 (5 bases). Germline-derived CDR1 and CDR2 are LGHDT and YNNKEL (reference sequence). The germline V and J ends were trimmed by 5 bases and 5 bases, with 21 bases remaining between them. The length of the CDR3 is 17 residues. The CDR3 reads CASSADRGITWTGELFF. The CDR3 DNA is TGTGCCAGCAGCGCAGATAGAGGGATAACATGGACCGGGGAGCTGTTTTTT.

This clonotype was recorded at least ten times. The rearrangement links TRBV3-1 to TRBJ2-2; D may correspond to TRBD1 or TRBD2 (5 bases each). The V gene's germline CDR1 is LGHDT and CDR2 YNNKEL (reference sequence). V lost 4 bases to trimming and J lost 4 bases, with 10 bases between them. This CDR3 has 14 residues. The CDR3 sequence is CASSPGTVTGELFF. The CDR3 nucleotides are TGTGCCAGCAGCCCAGGGACCGTCACCGGGGAGCTGTTTTTT.

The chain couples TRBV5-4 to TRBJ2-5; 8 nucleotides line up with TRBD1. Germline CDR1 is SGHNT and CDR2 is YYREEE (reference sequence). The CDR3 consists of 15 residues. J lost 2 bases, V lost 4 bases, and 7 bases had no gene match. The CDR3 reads CASSDRTGKQETQYF. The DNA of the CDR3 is TGTGCCAGCAGCGATCGGACAGGGAAACAAGAGACCCAGTACTTC.

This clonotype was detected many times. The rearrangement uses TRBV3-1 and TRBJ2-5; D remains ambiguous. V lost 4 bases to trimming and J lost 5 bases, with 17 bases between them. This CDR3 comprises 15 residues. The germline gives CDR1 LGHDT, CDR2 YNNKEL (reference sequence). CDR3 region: CASSPSHAERETQYF. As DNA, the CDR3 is TGTGCCAGCAGCCCCTCCCATGCGGAGAGGGAGACCCAGTACTTC.

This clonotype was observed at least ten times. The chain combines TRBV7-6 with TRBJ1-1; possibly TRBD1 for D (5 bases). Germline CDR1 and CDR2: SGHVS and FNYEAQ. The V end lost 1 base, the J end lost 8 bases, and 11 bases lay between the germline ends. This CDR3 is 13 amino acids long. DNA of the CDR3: TGTGCCAGCAGCTTAGGAGGGGAGATAGAAGCTTTCTTT. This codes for CASSLGGEIEAFF. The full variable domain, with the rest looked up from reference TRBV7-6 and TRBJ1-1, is GAGVSQSPRYKVTKRGQDVALRCDPISGHVSLYWYRQALGQGPEFLTYFNYEAQQDKSGLPNDRFSAERPEGSISTLTIQRTEQRDSAMYRCASSLGGEIEAFFGQGTRLTVV.

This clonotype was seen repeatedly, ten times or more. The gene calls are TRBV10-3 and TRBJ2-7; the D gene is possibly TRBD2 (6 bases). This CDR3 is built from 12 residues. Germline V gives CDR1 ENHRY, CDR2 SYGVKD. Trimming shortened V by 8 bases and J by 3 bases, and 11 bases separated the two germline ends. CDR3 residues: CAISGLSYEQYF. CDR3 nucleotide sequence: TGTGCCATCTCGGGACTTAGCTACGAGCAGTACTTC.

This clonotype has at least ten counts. CDR3 sequence: CSAPYKAGGYTF. The CDR3 nucleotides are TGCAGTGCTCCCTATAAGGCCGGAGGCTACACCTTC. The chain couples TRBV20-1 to TRBJ1-2; the D is unclear. Germline values: CDR1 DFQATT, CDR2 SNEGSKA (reference sequence). Trimming pared 5 bases from V and 8 bases from J, leaving 15 bases between. This CDR3 spans 12 amino acids.

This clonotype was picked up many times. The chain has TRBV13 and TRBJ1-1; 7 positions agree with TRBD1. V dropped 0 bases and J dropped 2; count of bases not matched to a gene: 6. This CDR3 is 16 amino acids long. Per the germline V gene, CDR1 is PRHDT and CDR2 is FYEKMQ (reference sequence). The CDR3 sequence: CASSLGTTGRNTEAFF. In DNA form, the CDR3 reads TGTGCCAGCAGCTTAGGAACGACAGGGAGAAACACTGAAGCTTTCTTT.

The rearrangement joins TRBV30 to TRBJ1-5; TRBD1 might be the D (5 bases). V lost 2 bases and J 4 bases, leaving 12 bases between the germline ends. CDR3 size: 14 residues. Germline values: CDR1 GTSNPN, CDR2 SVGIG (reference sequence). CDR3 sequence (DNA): TGTGCCTGGAGTTCCGGGACGAGAAATCAGCCCCAGCATTTT. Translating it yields CAWSSGTRNQPQHF.

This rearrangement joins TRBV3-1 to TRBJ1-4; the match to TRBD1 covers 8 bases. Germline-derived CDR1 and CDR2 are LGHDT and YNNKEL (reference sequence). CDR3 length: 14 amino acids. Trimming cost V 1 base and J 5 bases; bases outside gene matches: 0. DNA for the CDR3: TGTGCCAGCAGCCAAGGGACAGGGAATGAAAAACTGTTTTTT. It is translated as CASSQGTGNEKLFF.

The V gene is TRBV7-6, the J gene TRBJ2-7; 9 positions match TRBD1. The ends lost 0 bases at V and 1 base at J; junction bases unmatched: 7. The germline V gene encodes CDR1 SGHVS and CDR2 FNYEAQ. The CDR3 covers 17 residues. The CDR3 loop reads CASSLAGQGASSYEQYF. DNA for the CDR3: TGTGCCAGCAGCTTAGCGGGACAGGGAGCCTCATCCTACGAGCAGTACTTC.

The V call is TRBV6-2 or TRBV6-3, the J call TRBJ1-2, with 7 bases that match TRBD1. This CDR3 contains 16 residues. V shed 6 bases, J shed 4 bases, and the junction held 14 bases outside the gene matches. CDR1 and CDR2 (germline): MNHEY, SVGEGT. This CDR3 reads CASSSPMTGMSYGYTF. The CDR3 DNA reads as TGTGCCAGCAGCTCCCCGATGACAGGGATGAGCTATGGCTACACCTTC.

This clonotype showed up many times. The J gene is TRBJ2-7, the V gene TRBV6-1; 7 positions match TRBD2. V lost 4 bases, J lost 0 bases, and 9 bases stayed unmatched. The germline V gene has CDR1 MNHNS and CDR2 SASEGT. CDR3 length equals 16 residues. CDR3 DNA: TGTGCCAGCAGTGGCGTCCTAGCGGATCCCTCCTACGAGCAGTACTTC. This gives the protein CASSGVLADPSYEQYF.